This T cell receptor (beta chain) stems from a study of T-cell reconstitution after alpha-beta-depleted transplantation in children. Unique molecular identifiers were incorporated during preparation of the TCRbeta library. Using its own MiXCR run on the PCR reads, TCRdb lists one record per CDR3 protein. Here the sample spans 170,000 or so distinct CDR3 sequences, about 6.4% being singletons. This clonotype was recorded many times. The sequencing used PBMCs from the stem cell graft donor, collected from the stem cell graft. This receptor was identified in a human donor who donated a stem cell graft to a child with Wiskott-Aldrich syndrome.

The CDR3 sequence is CSVGVGLTETQYF. In DNA, the CDR3 is TGCAGCGTGGGGGTGGGTTTGACAGAGACCCAGTACTTC. The V and J genes are TRBV29-1 and TRBJ2-5; either TRBD1 or TRBD2 may supply D (5 bases each). From germline, CDR1 is SQVTM and CDR2 ANQGSEA. Deletions cut 6 bases from V and 4 bases from J, with 15 bases between. The length of the CDR3 is 13 residues.